The rows below give T cell receptor beta chains drawn from one sample of a study of cytomegalovirus exposure and HLA in healthy donors. Some clones are missing from TCRdb's copy, which holds only in-frame ones; the method was immunoSEQ multiplex PCR. The data hold 150,000 to 200,000 clones, with 83% observed a single time. Sequencing was done on a sample of PBMCs. These receptors originate from a man aged 45-65 years in good health and CMV-seronegative. Both conserved end residues are part of each CDR3. Fields, in order: D gene, V gene, J gene, clone size, CDR3 protein, CDR3 DNA. D genes are given only for firm matches. Clone sizes are given selectively: once, few, many, or a class where the clone is expanded.

NA,TRBV6-6,TRBJ1-4,NA,CASNHGQINEKLFF,TGTGCCAGCAACCACGGACAGATTAATGAAAAACTGTTTTTT
NA,TRBV5-4,TRBJ1-2,few,CASSLRWGSYTF,TGTGCCAGCAGCTTGAGATGGGGCTCTTACACCTTC
NA,TRBV6-1,TRBJ1-5,few,CASQAPDIGNQPQHF,TGTGCCAGCCAAGCCCCTGACATCGGCAATCAGCCCCAGCATTTT
TRBD1,TRBV7-2,TRBJ2-5,NA,CASSRDREETQYF,TGTGCCAGCAGCAGGGACAGGGAGGAGACCCAGTACTTC
TRBD1,TRBV6-5,TRBJ2-7,once,CASRGQGSEQYF,TGTGCCAGCAGGGGACAGGGGTCCGAGCAGTACTTC
NA,TRBV5-4,TRBJ2-1,NA,CASSGAGEPYNEQFF,TGTGCCAGCAGCGGGGCAGGGGAGCCCTACAATGAGCAGTTCTTC
TRBD1,TRBV7-6,TRBJ1-3,NA,CASSLGQGVLGNTIYF,TGTGCCAGCAGCTTAGGACAGGGTGTATTGGGAAACACCATATATTTT
TRBD1,TRBV7-8,TRBJ2-5,NA,CASSPRTGRGETQYF,TGTGCCAGCAGCCCACGGACAGGGCGGGGAGAGACCCAGTACTTC
TRBD2,TRBV7-3,TRBJ2-5,once,CASSPLAGSQETQYF,TGTGCCAGCAGCCCTTTAGCGGGTTCCCAAGAGACCCAGTACTTC
TRBD1,TRBV30,TRBJ1-5,NA,CACTGGAKQPQHF,TGTGCCTGCACAGGGGGCGCGAAACAGCCCCAGCATTTT
NA,TRBV6-5,TRBJ2-7,NA,CASSPGVQSSYEQYF,TGTGCCAGCAGCCCGGGAGTCCAGAGCTCCTACGAGCAGTACTTC
TRBD1,TRBV6-5,TRBJ2-3,once,CASRKTGGTDTQYF,TGTGCCAGCAGGAAGACAGGGGGCACAGATACGCAGTATTTT
NA,TRBV6-5,TRBJ1-1,NA,CASSYTSGVFTEAFF,TGTGCCAGCAGTTACACATCAGGGGTGTTCACTGAAGCTTTCTTT
NA,TRBV6-4,TRBJ2-7,NA,CASITRDLTSYEQYF,TGTGCCAGCATTACCCGGGACTTGACCTCCTACGAGCAGTACTTC
TRBD2,TRBV15,TRBJ2-1,NA,CATSRAGLAGFRNNEQFF,TGTGCCACCAGCAGAGCGGGGCTAGCGGGGTTCAGGAACAATGAGCAGTTCTTC
TRBD2,TRBV30,TRBJ2-5,once,CAWAGTSGETQYF,TGTGCCTGGGCCGGGACTAGCGGAGAGACCCAGTACTTC
NA,TRBV7-2,TRBJ2-5,NA,CASSEGSQGETQYF,TGTGCCAGCAGCGAAGGGTCCCAGGGAGAGACCCAGTACTTC
NA,TRBV7-3,TRBJ2-1,NA,CASSQGRSEQFF,TGTGCCAGCAGCCAGGGTCGGTCTGAGCAGTTCTTC
NA,TRBV7-3,TRBJ1-1,few,CASSVQLNTEAFF,TGTGCCAGCAGCGTACAGCTGAACACTGAAGCTTTCTTT
NA,TRBV18,TRBJ2-1,NA,CASSLGVPWANEQFF,TGTGCCAGCTCACTAGGGGTGCCATGGGCCAATGAGCAGTTCTTC
TRBD1,TRBV5-4,TRBJ1-5,NA,CASSTGTGGRENQPQHF,TGTGCCAGCAGTACCGGGACAGGGGGTCGGGAAAATCAGCCCCAGCATTTT
TRBD2,TRBV4-2,TRBJ2-7,once,CASSQDRSSGRAWGEQYF,TGTGCCAGCAGCCAAGATCGTAGTAGCGGGAGGGCTTGGGGCGAGCAGTACTTC
NA,TRBV5-6,TRBJ2-2,few,CASSLSSQANTGELFF,TGTGCCAGCAGCTTGTCGAGCCAGGCCAACACCGGGGAGCTGTTTTTT
TRBD2,TRBV5-1,TRBJ2-1,NA,CASTSPAGEKQFF,TGCGCCAGCACTTCCCCGGCGGGGGAAAAGCAGTTCTTC
NA,TRBV7-2,TRBJ1-3,NA,CASSFGRGNTIYF,TGTGCCAGCAGCTTTGGGAGGGGAAACACCATATATTTT
NA,TRBV6-6,TRBJ2-7,NA,CASSYTDSTYEQYF,TGTGCCAGCAGCTATACGGACAGTACCTACGAGCAGTACTTC
TRBD1,TRBV5-5,TRBJ1-3,NA,CASSFWDRGNTIYF,TGTGCCAGCAGCTTCTGGGACAGAGGAAACACCATATATTTT
TRBD2,TRBV6-1,TRBJ2-1,NA,CASGGTSGKYNEQFF,TGTGCCAGCGGGGGGACTAGCGGAAAGTACAATGAGCAGTTCTTC
TRBD2,TRBV6-5,TRBJ2-1,NA,CASSYTTRAGGDEQFF,TGTGCCAGCAGTTACACAACGAGAGCGGGAGGTGATGAGCAGTTCTTC
NA,TRBV15,TRBJ2-7,few,CATSRDRGSTSEQYF,TGTGCCACCAGCAGAGATCGGGGATCAACCTCCGAGCAGTACTTC
TRBD1,TRBV5-1,TRBJ1-2,NA,CASSTRTGAVNYGYTF,TGCGCCAGCAGCACGCGGACAGGGGCGGTCAACTATGGCTACACCTTC
NA,TRBV9,TRBJ1-3,NA,CASSAFGGNTIYF,TGTGCCAGCAGCGCCTTCGGGGGAAACACCATATATTTT
NA,TRBV4-1,TRBJ1-4,NA,CASSQDRGATNEKLFF,TGCGCCAGCAGCCAAGATCGCGGCGCAACTAATGAAAAACTGTTTTTT
TRBD1,TRBV19,TRBJ1-1,NA,CASEKPGQGFTEAFF,TGTGCCAGTGAAAAACCGGGACAGGGTTTCACTGAAGCTTTCTTT
TRBD1,TRBV5-6,TRBJ1-6,NA,CASSLPGQAAISPLHF,TGTGCCAGCAGCTTGCCCGGACAGGCCGCAATTTCACCCCTCCACTTT
TRBD1,TRBV6-5,TRBJ1-3,few,CASSSAQGAGNTIYF,TGTGCCAGCAGTTCCGCACAGGGGGCGGGAAACACCATATATTTT
NA,TRBV12-2,TRBJ1-3,few,CASRLSSGIGNTIYF,TGTGCAAGTCGCTTATCTTCAGGGATCGGAAACACCATATATTTT
TRBD2,TRBV27,TRBJ2-1,NA,CASSFAGGNRDEQFF,TGTGCCAGCAGTTTTGCGGGGGGCAACCGGGATGAGCAGTTCTTC
TRBD1,TRBV27,TRBJ1-1,NA,CASLGTGRNTEAFF,TGTGCCAGCCTAGGGACAGGGAGAAACACTGAAGCTTTCTTT
NA,TRBV4-3,TRBJ2-6,few,CASSQVSGSAGANVLTF,TGCGCCAGCAGCCAAGTGTCGGGGTCCGCGGGGGCCAACGTCCTGACTTTC
NA,TRBV4-1,TRBJ1-5,NA,CASSQDSGGPQHF,TGCGCCAGCAGCCAGGACAGTGGCGGACCCCAGCATTTT
TRBD1,TRBV19,TRBJ1-1,NA,CASSTSTGREAFF,TGTGCCAGTAGTACGTCGACAGGGCGTGAAGCTTTCTTT
NA,TRBV7-2,TRBJ2-7,NA,CASSLGGTYEQYF,TGTGCCAGCAGCTTAGGGGGCACCTACGAGCAGTACTTC
TRBD2,TRBV30,TRBJ2-1,NA,CAWGRAGSEQFF,TGTGCCTGGGGGAGGGCGGGCAGTGAGCAGTTCTTC
NA,TRBV7-2,TRBJ1-3,NA,CASSPSWRKSDGNTIYF,TGTGCCAGCAGCCCCTCGTGGAGGAAGTCGGACGGAAACACCATATATTTT
NA,TRBV7-6,TRBJ2-7,NA,CASSLDRRGRLGGLITYEQYF,TGTGCCAGCAGCTTAGATCGTCGCGGGAGACTGGGGGGCCTAATTACCTACGAGCAGTACTTC
TRBD1,TRBV11-2,TRBJ1-2,NA,CASSLDRGHYGYTF,TGTGCCAGCAGCTTGGACAGGGGGCACTATGGCTACACCTTC
TRBD1,TRBV19,TRBJ2-7,few,CASSTVQGTYEQYF,TGTGCCAGTAGTACAGTACAGGGGACCTACGAGCAGTACTTC
NA,TRBV7-9,TRBJ2-3,NA,CASSLGLGGLGTDTQYF,TGTGCCAGCAGCTTAGGGCTGGGGGGGCTGGGCACAGATACGCAGTATTTT
TRBD1,TRBV13,TRBJ1-6,NA,CASSDRGGGSPLHF,TGTGCCAGCTCCGACAGGGGAGGAGGGTCACCCCTCCACTTT
NA,TRBV29-1,TRBJ2-7,NA,CSGLSGQSSYEQYF,TGCAGCGGCCTAAGCGGGCAGTCCTCCTACGAGCAGTACTTC